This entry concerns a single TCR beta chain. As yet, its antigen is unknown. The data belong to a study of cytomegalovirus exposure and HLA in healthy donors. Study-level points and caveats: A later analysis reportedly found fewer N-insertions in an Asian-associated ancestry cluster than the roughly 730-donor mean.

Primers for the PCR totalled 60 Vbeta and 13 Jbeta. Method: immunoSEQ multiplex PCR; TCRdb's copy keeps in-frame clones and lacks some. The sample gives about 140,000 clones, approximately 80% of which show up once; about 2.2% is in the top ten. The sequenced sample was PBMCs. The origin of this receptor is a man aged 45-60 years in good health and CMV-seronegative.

CDR3 nucleotide sequence: TGTGCCAGCAGCAGCCGGGACAGGGGGCCGAGCACTGAAGCTTTCTTT. It translates to CASSSRDRGPSTEAFF. The chain recombines TRBV5-5 with TRBJ1-1; 12 nucleotides line up with TRBD1. This CDR3 has 16 residues. The V gene's germline CDR1 is SGHKS and CDR2 YYEKEE (reference sequence). V lost 4 bases, J lost 4 bases, and 8 bases stayed unmatched.